This TCR beta chain was recorded in a study of cytomegalovirus exposure and HLA in healthy donors. The overall study: Unique TCRs from HLA-typed donors, 80 million to 100 million of them, were held in an early data release.

A remark on this clone: Antigen unknown.

This CDR3 region has 16 residues. J was trimmed by 6 bases and V by 4 bases; bases with no gene match: 9. Germline CDR1 and CDR2: SGHRS and YFSETQ. PCR amplification relied on 60 Vbeta primers (plus 13 Jbeta primers). As originally analysed: Later reanalysis found 80 million or so unique TCR beta chains, around 9.9 million of them shared. Libraries were prepared by immunoSEQ multiplex PCR; TCRdb keeps only in-frame clonotypes and omits some of them. V and J calls and clone size are copied from that table; D and trimming were computed from the DNA. The sample holds some 140,000 clones, approximately 87% seen once. Study-wide points: Some TCR beta chains (roughly 160 of them) were listed as cytomegalovirus-associated. Researchers reported that three CMV-associated chains were confirmed in vitro as CMV antigen-specific.

The sequencing sample was made of PBMCs. This TCR came from a man aged 40-55 years in good health and CMV-seronegative. J is TRBJ2-2 and V is TRBV5-1; TRBD2 matches 10 bases. The DNA of the CDR3 is TGCGCCAGCAGCCCCCTGGGCAGCGGGGGGGCCGGGGAGCTGTTTTTT. This codes for CASSPLGSGGAGELFF.